This entry lists 12 T cell receptor beta chains sequenced from one sample in a study of blood T cell repertoires in COVID-19. The assay was immunoSEQ multiplex PCR, and TCRdb's table has in-frame clones only and misses some. The sample consists of 200,000 to 250,000 clones, 75% to 90% of them appearing once. Sequencing was performed on PBMCs or T cells enriched from blood (not recorded which). These receptors were taken from a woman aged 18-35 years in a cohort exposed to, infected with or recovered from COVID-19 (not recorded which).

CDR3 sequence reads: CASSLGTDNTEAFF. CDR3 sequence (DNA): TGTGCCAGCAGCTTGGGGACAGACAACACTGAAGCTTTCTTT. The chain joins TRBV7-9 to TRBJ1-1; 7 positions match TRBD1. This CDR3 has 14 amino acids. Looked up from germline, CDR1 is SEHNR and CDR2 is FQNEAQ (reference sequence). V lost 3 bases, J lost 2 bases, and 3 bases stayed unmatched.

The count of this clone is one. The sample holds other DNA sequences that translate to the same CDR3. The gene calls are TRBV5-1 and TRBJ1-2, with a weak D call TRBD1 (5 bases). This CDR3 spans 15 amino acids. V lost 1 base and J lost 0, with 10 bases in between. CDR1 is SGHRS, CDR2 YFSETQ, per germline. This CDR3 reads CASSLSPGANYGYTF. The CDR3 DNA is TGCGCCAGCAGCTTGAGTCCGGGGGCTAACTATGGCTACACCTTC.

This clone was observed a single time. This CDR3 is CASSSWTASNREKLFF. In DNA form, the CDR3 reads TGTGCCAGCAGCTCTTGGACAGCGTCGAATCGGGAAAAACTGTTTTTT. This chain uses TRBV11-2 with TRBJ1-4; D possibly corresponds to TRBD1 (6 bases). Trimming took 4 bases from V and 8 from J, leaving 20 bases between them. This CDR3 is built from 16 residues. Germline CDR1 and CDR2: SGHAT and FQNNGV.

This clone was observed a single time. CDR3 in amino acids: CASSLSQGFQPQHF. As DNA, the CDR3 is TGTGCCAGCAGTTTATCGCAGGGATTTCAGCCCCAGCATTTT. The V call is TRBV27, the J call TRBJ1-5; D might be TRBD1 (5 bases). Germline V gene lookup returns CDR1 MNHEY and CDR2 SMNVEV (reference sequence). This CDR3 has 14 residues. V shed 0 bases and J shed 6 bases, with 9 bases lying between them.

The V gene is TRBV19, the J gene TRBJ1-3, with 7 bases matching TRBD1. The J segment lost 2 bases and the V segment lost 5 bases, leaving 6 bases of the junction unmatched. Germline V lookup: CDR1 LNHDA, CDR2 SQIVND (reference sequence). The CDR3 has 15 amino acids. The CDR3 loop reads CASSLQTGAGNTIYF. CDR3 nucleotides: TGTGCCAGTAGTCTTCAAACAGGGGCTGGAAACACCATATATTTT.

This chain uses TRBV7-9 with TRBJ2-3, with D possibly TRBD2 on 5 matching bases. Germline V CDR1 and CDR2: SEHNR, FQNEAQ (reference sequence). This CDR3 is built from 15 residues. Between the trimmed V and J ends, which lost 5 bases and 0 bases, there was a span of 12 bases. CDR3 nucleotide sequence: TGTGCCAGCAGCCCGGCCGGCGGGAGCACAGATACGCAGTATTTT. It translates to CASSPAGGSTDTQYF.

The gene calls are TRBV5-1 and TRBJ1-4, with 7 nucleotides matching TRBD1. Germline CDR1 is SGHRS and CDR2 is YFSETQ. V gave up 4 bases and J gave up 5 bases; unmatched junction bases: 8. This CDR3 contains 15 residues. The CDR3 sequence is CASSPRTGSNEKLFF. In DNA, the CDR3 is TGCGCCAGCAGCCCAAGGACAGGCTCGAATGAAAAACTGTTTTTT.

The CDR3 nucleotides read TGTGCCACCGGGACAGAGAATCAGCCCCAGCATTTT. Its protein product is CATGTENQPQHF. The V and J genes are TRBV10-3 and TRBJ1-5; 7 bases line up with TRBD1. This CDR3 is built from 12 residues. Per the germline V gene, CDR1 is ENHRY and CDR2 is SYGVKD. V was clipped by 10 bases and J by 4 bases; unmatched bases: 4.

V is TRBV7-8 and J is TRBJ1-3; D is uncertain. Trimming stripped 4 bases from V and 4 bases from J, with 8 bases between. The CDR3 is 13 amino acids. Germline V lookup: CDR1 SGHVS, CDR2 FQNEAQ. This chain's CDR3 is CASSSYSGNTIYF. The CDR3 nucleotides read TGTGCCAGCAGCTCCTACAGCGGAAACACCATATATTTT. The entire variable domain, with the rest obtained from reference TRBV7-8 and TRBJ1-3, is as follows: GAGVSQSPRYKVAKRGQDVALRCDPISGHVSLFWYQQALGQGPEFLTYFQNEAQLDKSGLPSDRFFAERPEGSVSTLKIQRTQQEDSAVYLCASSSYSGNTIYFGEGSWLTVV.

The gene calls are TRBV19 and TRBJ1-4; no definite D call. Between the trimmed V and J ends, which lost 7 bases and 8 bases, there was a span of 23 bases. Germline CDR1 is LNHDA and CDR2 is SQIVND (reference sequence). This CDR3 has 16 amino acids. CDR3 protein: CASTHGLGSELEKLFF. CDR3 nucleotides: TGTGCCAGTACCCATGGGTTGGGGAGCGAGTTGGAAAAACTGTTTTTT.

This chain links TRBV18 with TRBJ1-2; D remains unclear. V was clipped by 3 bases and J by 2 bases, with 13 bases between them. The germline CDR1 and CDR2 sequences are KGHSH and LQKENI. The CDR3 loop spans 15 amino acids. The CDR3, as DNA: TGTGCCAGCTCACCCCCCGCGGCCTTGAACTATGGCTACACCTTC. It yields the protein CASSPPAALNYGYTF. The full variable domain, in which reference TRBV18 and TRBJ1-2 provide the parts outside the CDR3, is NAGVMQNPRHLVRRRGQEARLRCSPMKGHSHVYWYRQLPEEGLKFMVYLQKENIIDESGMPKERFSAEFPKEGPSILRIQQVVRGDSAAYFCASSPPAALNYGYTFGSGTRLTVV.

V and J are TRBV25-1 and TRBJ2-1; TRBD1 might be the D (6 bases). CDR1 is MGHDK, CDR2 SYGVNS, per germline. This CDR3 spans 15 amino acids. V gave up 8 bases and J gave up 0 bases, with 14 bases separating them. The CDR3 DNA follows: TGTGCCAGCGCCCGGTCAGGGGCCTCCTACAATGAGCAGTTCTTC. This encodes CASARSGASYNEQFF.